The present TCR beta chain was sequenced within a study of blood T cell repertoires in COVID-19. In its sample, this clone was seen a few times. The germline CDR1 and CDR2 sequences are SGHNT and YYREEE (reference sequence). CDR3 length: 15 residues. V was cut by 3 bases and J by 7 bases, with 17 bases left in between. Repertoires were generated with immunoSEQ multiplex PCR, while TCRdb's copy carries only in-frame clones and drops some. The sample yields about 230,000 clones, about 88% seen once. The chain carries TRBV5-4 and TRBJ2-1; D may be TRBD1 (5 bases). What was sequenced was peripheral blood. This TCR was recovered from a man aged 35 to 55 with acute or convalescent COVID-19. The CDR3 DNA reads TGTGCCAGCAGCTCCCGACAGAGTCGAATGAATGAGCAGTTCTTC. This sequence encodes CASSSRQSRMNEQFF.